This TCR beta chain comes out of a study of response to subunit inactivated influenza vaccine. Study findings and constraints: Authors suggested seasonal influenza vaccinations each recruit few new T cells.

TCRdb reprocessed the RT-PCR reads with MiXCR, giving one entry per CDR3 protein. The data show 700,000 to 900,000 distinct CDR3 sequences, around 21% seen once. The germline CDR1 and CDR2 sequences are SGHRS and YFSETQ. This CDR3 spans 13 amino acids. Trimming took 7 bases from V and 2 from J, leaving 12 bases between them. This clonotype has more than one count but fewer than ten. The antigen is not known. The clonotype was recovered from a man aged 45-65 years who received an inactivated influenza vaccine. The specimen was PBMCs from blood, collected roughly 5 days after vaccination. This sequence joins TRBV5-1 and TRBJ2-5; no clear D gene. The CDR3 sequence is CASREAIQETQYF. The CDR3 bases are TGCGCCAGCCGAGAGGCAATACAAGAGACCCAGTACTTC.